This is a list of T cell receptor beta chains from one sample in a study of blood T cell repertoires in COVID-19. Sequencing was performed with immunoSEQ multiplex PCR; in TCRdb, only in-frame clones are kept and a portion is missing. Altogether roughly 63,000 clones are present, 80% to 90% being singletons, with the ten largest covering under 3%. The sample was peripheral blood. These receptors originate from a man aged 45-65 years with acute or convalescent COVID-19. Both conserved end residues are part of each CDR3. Each record gives: V gene, CDR3 protein.

V gene: TRBV11-2
CDR3 protein: CASSPTDIGNTEAFF

V gene: TRBV2
CDR3 protein: CASSVPETQYF

V gene: TRBV29-1
CDR3 protein: CSVSDRGLEKLFF

V gene: TRBV24-1
CDR3 protein: CATSDPRFNYGYTF

V gene: TRBV3-1/TRBV3-2
CDR3 protein: CASSGGWRERRGNEQFF

V gene: TRBV11-3
CDR3 protein: CASSLGLIKYNEQFF

V gene: TRBV11-2
CDR3 protein: CASTSTAGSFDTQYF

V gene: TRBV7-9
CDR3 protein: CASSPTGQEANYGYTF

V gene: TRBV11-2
CDR3 protein: CASRVGSGGVETQYF

V gene: TRBV5-6
CDR3 protein: CASSLGQPAGSQYF

V gene: TRBV24-1
CDR3 protein: CATSDLQNPYGYTF

V gene: TRBV19
CDR3 protein: CASNWGLTTSPLHF

V gene: TRBV6-2/TRBV6-3
CDR3 protein: CASSEGWDQPQHF

V gene: TRBV19
CDR3 protein: CATEGGQGLNQPQHF

V gene: TRBV27
CDR3 protein: CASSLSRDSYEQYF

V gene: TRBV18
CDR3 protein: CASSPLAPPGAEAFF

V gene: TRBV29-1
CDR3 protein: CSVVRTSGTDTQYF

V gene: TRBV7-8
CDR3 protein: CASSFRESGYTF

V gene: TRBV5-4
CDR3 protein: CASSPPTGEYGYTF

V gene: TRBV28
CDR3 protein: CASTLGHDADTQYF

V gene: TRBV10-3
CDR3 protein: CAISESSGNSPLHF

V gene: TRBV28
CDR3 protein: CASSFSSGVNQPQHF

V gene: TRBV27
CDR3 protein: CASSPGGEGGQPQHF

V gene: TRBV27
CDR3 protein: CASRTGDTEAFF

V gene: TRBV19
CDR3 protein: CASSPRNSGRNIQYF

V gene: TRBV11-2
CDR3 protein: CASSLGSTRTSTDTQYF

V gene: TRBV6-5
CDR3 protein: CASSKKVPGLPYF

V gene: TRBV6-2/TRBV6-3
CDR3 protein: CASSSGLAGGSEQYF

V gene: TRBV19
CDR3 protein: CASSPTWGESYGYTF

V gene: TRBV28
CDR3 protein: CASRSRGTQPQHF

V gene: TRBV19
CDR3 protein: CASSTDGQGAKGYTF

V gene: TRBV2
CDR3 protein: CASSRTSGSPETQYF

V gene: TRBV7-2
CDR3 protein: CASSSVAGDQPQHF

V gene: TRBV5-4
CDR3 protein: CASSPSLLRTDTQYF

V gene: TRBV6-5
CDR3 protein: CASRGQLNEKLFF

V gene: TRBV3-1/TRBV3-2
CDR3 protein: CATSPFPCEQYF

V gene: TRBV5-6
CDR3 protein: CASSLFGQTMNTEAFF

V gene: TRBV30
CDR3 protein: CAWSVRGLAGGETQYF

V gene: TRBV25-1
CDR3 protein: CASSAAGGPFYEQYF

V gene: TRBV30
CDR3 protein: CAGTKAGGPSGELFF

V gene: TRBV27
CDR3 protein: CASKKQGEVHSGNQPQHF

V gene: TRBV6-6
CDR3 protein: CASSTTGANTEAFF

V gene: TRBV5-1
CDR3 protein: CASNPTWRDTDTQYF

V gene: TRBV5-4
CDR3 protein: CASSLAVNNYGYTF

V gene: TRBV9
CDR3 protein: CASSVGPTSGIHNEQFF

V gene: TRBV19
CDR3 protein: CASSTGTRSSYNEQFF

V gene: TRBV19
CDR3 protein: CASSIQRGNEKLFF